What follows are 23 T cell receptor beta chains derived from one specimen sequenced in a study of T cells after yellow fever vaccination. TCRdb ran MiXCR on the 5' RACE reads and lists one entry per CDR3 protein. This sample has just under 600,000 distinct CDR3 sequences, with about 13% found just once. The sample consisted of PBMCs, taken on the day of the yellow fever booster vaccination. The receptors come from a man aged 25 to 40 who received the YFV17D yellow fever vaccine.

This clonotype was observed a few times. This chain joins TRBV5-6 and TRBJ2-7; 10 bases line up with TRBD2. Trimming cost V 6 bases and J 7 bases; bases outside gene matches: 10. CDR1 and CDR2 from the germline V gene are SGHDT and YYEEEE. The length of the CDR3 is 14 residues. CDR3 amino acids: CASNSGRAFWEQYF. CDR3 bases: TGTGCCAGCAACAGCGGGAGGGCTTTTTGGGAGCAGTACTTC.

The chain has TRBV12-3 or TRBV12-4 and TRBJ2-7, with TRBD1 matching over 10 bases. This CDR3 has 15 residues. The ends lost 4 bases at V and 5 bases at J; junction bases unmatched: 8. The chain's CDR3 is CASSSGDRGLDEQYF. DNA for the CDR3: TGTGCCAGCAGTTCAGGGGACAGGGGTCTTGACGAGCAGTACTTC.

The chain uses TRBV5-1 and TRBJ2-7; D is perhaps TRBD2 (5 bases). CDR3 length: 16 amino acids. Germline-derived CDR1 and CDR2 are SGHRS and YFSETQ. V lost 4 bases and J 4 bases, leaving 21 bases between the germline ends. The CDR3 DNA reads as TGCGCCAGCAGCACCGATCCTCTAGCTTCGGGATACGAGCAGTACTTC. Residues: CASSTDPLASGYEQYF.

The chain is built from TRBV28 and TRBJ2-5; D ambiguous. The CDR3 totals 14 residues. In germline, CDR1 is MDHEN, CDR2 SYDVKM. Trimming cost V 5 bases and J 2 bases, with 12 bases left between them. The CDR3 here is CASSLLDKQETQYF. The DNA of the CDR3 is TGTGCCAGCAGTCTTCTCGACAAGCAAGAGACCCAGTACTTC.

This clonotype has ten or more counts. The V gene is TRBV7-2, the J gene TRBJ2-2, with D perhaps TRBD1 (5 bases). The CDR3 totals 13 residues. V was clipped by 6 bases and J by 6 bases, with 11 bases between them. Germline V gives CDR1 SGHTA, CDR2 FQGNSA. This chain's CDR3 is CASRPGQAGELFF. DNA of the CDR3: TGTGCCAGCAGACCAGGGCAGGCCGGGGAGCTGTTTTTT.

The J gene is TRBJ1-1, the V gene TRBV10-3; possible D gene TRBD1, 5 bases. CDR3 length: 13 residues. Trimming left V 2 bases short and J 3 bases short, with 7 bases between. Germline V gene data show CDR1 as ENHRY and CDR2 as SYGVKD. CDR3 loop: CAISESRDTEAFF. In nucleotides, the CDR3 is TGTGCCATCAGTGAGAGCAGGGACACTGAAGCTTTCTTT.

V is TRBV20-1 and J is TRBJ2-1, with D possibly being TRBD1 (6 bases). V lost 1 base and J lost 1, with 14 bases in between. The CDR3 loop spans 16 amino acids. CDR1 is DFQATT and CDR2 is SNEGSKA in the germline V gene (reference sequence). CDR3 region: CSARVKTGTSYNEQFF. As DNA, the CDR3 is TGCAGTGCTAGAGTTAAGACAGGAACGTCCTACAATGAGCAGTTCTTC.

This chain joins TRBV5-1 and TRBJ1-4; D is possibly TRBD1 (5 bases). V was trimmed by 4 bases and J by 10 bases, leaving 17 bases between them. CDR1 and CDR2 from the germline V gene are SGHRS and YFSETQ. This CDR3 spans 14 amino acids. CDR3 protein: CASSLRWGGGKLFF. As DNA, the CDR3 is TGCGCCAGCAGCCTCCGGTGGGGCGGTGGAAAACTGTTTTTT.

The V gene is TRBV3-1, the J gene TRBJ2-3, with D perhaps given as TRBD1 or TRBD2 (5 bases each). Trimming pared 4 bases from V and 14 bases from J, leaving 16 bases between. The CDR3 is 12 amino acids. The germline gives CDR1 LGHDT, CDR2 YNNKEL (reference sequence). The CDR3 region has the DNA TGTGCCAGCAGCCTCTCCGGGACGGCAAGGTATTTT. It is translated as CASSLSGTARYF.

V usage is TRBV10-3 and J usage is TRBJ2-1, with TRBD2 identical over 9 bases. The CDR3 covers 14 residues. The V and J ends lost 3 bases and 8 bases, in that order; junction bases with no gene match: 5. Germline V gene data show CDR1 as ENHRY and CDR2 as SYGVKD. This chain's CDR3 is CAISDLSGSYEQFF. Here the CDR3 DNA reads TGTGCCATCAGTGATCTTAGCGGGAGTTATGAGCAGTTCTTC.

The chain carries TRBV20-1 and TRBJ2-7, with D hard to call. Germline V CDR1 and CDR2: DFQATT, SNEGSKA (reference sequence). The V and J ends lost 6 bases and 2 bases respectively, with 17 bases between them. The CDR3 runs to 14 residues. The DNA for the CDR3 is TGCAGTGCGGCTGGGCCGACCGTTACCTACGAGCAGTACTTC. It specifies CSAAGPTVTYEQYF.

The rearrangement links TRBV5-5 to TRBJ2-6; D is ambiguous. The V end was cut by 1 base, the J end by 3 bases, with 8 bases between. The CDR3 length is 15 residues. Per germline, CDR1 SGHKS and CDR2 YYEKEE (reference sequence). Written as DNA, the CDR3 is TGTGCCAGCAGCTTGTCCCCGCTTGGGGCCAACGTCCTGACTTTC. It is translated as CASSLSPLGANVLTF.

This clonotype was counted between two and nine times. The gene calls are TRBV5-1 and TRBJ2-2, with D uncertain. Germline CDR1 and CDR2: SGHRS and YFSETQ. Trimming removed 2 bases at V and 4 bases at J, with 6 bases between. CDR3 length equals 13 residues. The CDR3 protein is CASSFTVTGELFF. The CDR3 DNA follows: TGCGCCAGCAGCTTCACAGTCACCGGGGAGCTGTTTTTT.

This clonotype has only a few counts. The chain carries TRBV3-1 and TRBJ2-7; D not resolved. V was shortened by 3 bases and J by 3 bases, with 12 bases between the two germline ends. Per the germline V gene, CDR1 is LGHDT and CDR2 is YNNKEL (reference sequence). This CDR3 comprises 14 residues. In nucleotides, the CDR3 is TGTGCCAGCAGCCAGCCAGGATCCCACTACGAGCAGTACTTC. This gives the protein CASSQPGSHYEQYF.

This clonotype was observed a handful of times. The chain employs TRBV5-6 and TRBJ2-1; no reliable D call. CDR3 length equals 12 residues. Germline V gene lookup returns CDR1 SGHDT and CDR2 YYEEEE. V was shortened by 2 bases and J by 11 bases, with 11 bases between the two germline ends. The CDR3 protein is CASSFTRAKQFF. The CDR3, as DNA: TGTGCCAGCAGCTTCACCCGGGCGAAGCAGTTCTTC.

The chain links TRBV28 to TRBJ2-7; 8 bases align to TRBD2. This CDR3 has 16 amino acids. Germline V gives CDR1 MDHEN, CDR2 SYDVKM. Germline trimming cut 5 bases from V and 2 bases from J; bases unmatched to any gene: 11. The CDR3: CASSPYLAGGPYEQYF. Here the CDR3 DNA reads TGTGCCAGCAGTCCCTACTTGGCGGGAGGCCCCTACGAGCAGTACTTC.

The table lists this clonotype with a few counts. The chain recombines TRBV7-2 with TRBJ1-1, with 7 bases that match TRBD1. The CDR3 sequence is 16 residues long. The germline gives CDR1 SGHTA, CDR2 FQGNSA. The J segment lost 1 base and the V segment lost 3 bases, leaving 8 bases of the junction unmatched. The CDR3 sequence: CASSFLTGQGNTEAFF. In DNA form, the CDR3 reads TGTGCCAGCAGCTTTTTGACAGGGCAAGGGAACACTGAAGCTTTCTTT.

The rearrangement links TRBV4-1 to TRBJ2-1; 9 nucleotides match TRBD2. There are 17 residues in the CDR3. After removal of 3 bases from V and 3 bases from J, the junction contained 9 bases not matched to a gene. CDR1 is MGHRA and CDR2 is YSYEKL in the germline V gene. This chain's CDR3 is CASSQPVAGVSYNEQFF. CDR3 nucleotides: TGCGCCAGCAGCCAGCCCGTAGCGGGAGTAAGCTACAATGAGCAGTTCTTC.

The V gene is TRBV20-1, the J gene TRBJ2-3; D tentatively fits TRBD1 or TRBD2 (5 bases each). This CDR3 comprises 15 residues. Trimming left V 1 base short and J 1 base short, with 12 bases between. CDR1 and CDR2 (germline): DFQATT, SNEGSKA (reference sequence). The DNA for the CDR3 is TGCAGTGCTAGAGCTATTGGGACCGGCACAGATACGCAGTATTTT. Its translation: CSARAIGTGTDTQYF.

This clonotype was seen a few times. The V gene is TRBV20-1, the J gene TRBJ2-7, with TRBD2 matching 10 bases. The CDR3 covers 15 residues. Looked up from germline, CDR1 is DFQATT and CDR2 is SNEGSKA (reference sequence). V dropped 0 bases and J dropped 2; count of bases not matched to a gene: 4. The CDR3: CSARDSLAGTYEQYF. The CDR3 DNA sequence: TGCAGTGCTAGAGATTCACTAGCGGGGACCTACGAGCAGTACTTC.

The CDR3 here is CASSLFSGGGEQFF. CDR3 in DNA: TGTGCCAGCAGCCTTTTCTCAGGGGGTGGTGAGCAGTTCTTC. The genes are TRBV5-6 and TRBJ2-1, with TRBD1 matching 7 bases. CDR1 and CDR2 from the germline V gene are SGHDT and YYEEEE. The junction had 10 bases not matched to a gene; V was cut back by 4 bases and J by 9 bases. This CDR3 comprises 14 residues.

The chain couples TRBV20-1 to TRBJ1-1; D gene ambiguous. The germline CDR1 and CDR2 sequences are DFQATT and SNEGSKA (reference sequence). The CDR3 covers 11 residues. Trimming stripped 6 bases from V and 1 base from J, with 6 bases between. CDR3 coding DNA: TGCAGTGCCACCGCGAACACTGAAGCTTTCTTT. This codes for CSATANTEAFF.

In this sample, this clonotype turned up a few times. This chain uses TRBV12-3 or TRBV12-4 with TRBJ2-2, with unresolved D. The CDR3 has 12 residues. Trimming shortened V by 2 bases and J by 7 bases, and 5 bases separated the two germline ends. CDR3 DNA: TGTGCCAGCAGTTTAATCAACGGGGAGCTGTTTTTT. Translated: CASSLINGELFF.